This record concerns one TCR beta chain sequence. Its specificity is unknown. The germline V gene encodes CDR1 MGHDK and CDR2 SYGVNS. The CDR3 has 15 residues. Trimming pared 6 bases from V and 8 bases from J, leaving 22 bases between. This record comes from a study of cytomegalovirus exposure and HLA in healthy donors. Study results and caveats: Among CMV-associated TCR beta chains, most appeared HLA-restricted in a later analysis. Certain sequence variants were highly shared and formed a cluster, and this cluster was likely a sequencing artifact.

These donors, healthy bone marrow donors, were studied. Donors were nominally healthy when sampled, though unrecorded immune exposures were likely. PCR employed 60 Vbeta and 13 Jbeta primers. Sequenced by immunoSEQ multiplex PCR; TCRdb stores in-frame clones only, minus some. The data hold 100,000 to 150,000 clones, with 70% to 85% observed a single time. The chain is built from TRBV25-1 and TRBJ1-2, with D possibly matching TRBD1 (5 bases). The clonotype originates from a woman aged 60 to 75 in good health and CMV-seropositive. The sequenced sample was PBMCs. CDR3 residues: CASSAFLGSGGGYTF. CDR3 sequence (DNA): TGTGCCAGCAGCGCCTTTCTCGGGTCGGGGGGAGGCTACACCTTC.